The 3 T cell receptor beta chains below all came from one sample that was sequenced in a study of T cells in Graves' hyperthyroidism and ophthalmopathy. Template material for amplifying TCR beta CDR3 regions consisted of RNA transcripts. The study used the HTBI primer set for a first-round RT-PCR of the TCR CDR3. MiXCR, run by TCRdb on the multiplex PCR reads, gives a single entry per CDR3 protein. The sample shows about 480,000 distinct CDR3 sequences, roughly 23% of them seen only once. Sequenced material: blood. The source of these receptors is a woman between 70 and 85 years old with Graves' ophthalmopathy.

This clonotype has at least ten counts. This chain links TRBV2 with TRBJ2-3; D gene unclear. Germline assignment: CDR1 SNHLY and CDR2 FYNNEI. There are 16 residues in the CDR3. V was trimmed by 6 bases and J by 0 bases, leaving 16 bases between them. The chain's CDR3 is CASSERHRSSTDTQYF. Written as DNA, the CDR3 is TGTGCCAGCAGCGAGAGACATAGATCTAGCACAGATACGCAGTATTTT. The full variable domain, completed using reference TRBV2 and TRBJ2-3, is EPEVTQTPSHQVTQMGQEVILRCVPISNHLYFYWYRQILGQKVEFLVSFYNNEISEKSEIFDDQFSVERPDGSNFTLKIRSTKLEDSAMYFCASSERHRSSTDTQYFGPGTRLTVL.

The chain has TRBV12-3 or TRBV12-4 and TRBJ2-5, with 7 bases aligning to TRBD1. The CDR3 is 14 residues long. Trimming cost V 4 bases and J 5 bases; bases outside gene matches: 7. The CDR3 sequence is CASSSATGVETQYF. The CDR3 DNA is TGTGCCAGCAGTTCGGCCACAGGGGTCGAGACCCAGTACTTC.

The chain recombines TRBV6-1 with TRBJ2-1, with 7 bases that match TRBD1. V lost 6 bases, J lost 2 bases, and 4 bases stayed unmatched. Germline values: CDR1 MNHNS, CDR2 SASEGT. The CDR3 is made up of 14 amino acids. As DNA, the CDR3 is TGTGCCAGCAGGGCCGGGACAGCCTACAATGAGCAGTTCTTC. Translation: CASRAGTAYNEQFF.